This paragraph reports one T cell receptor (beta chain). In its sample, this clonotype was seen many times. The antigen it recognizes is unknown. Per-base quality was not reported, and no clone a single base away is much larger than it. The source of the sample is a study of patients and donors after allogeneic stem cell transplantation (TCRdb year 2020). Libraries were built with RT-PCR. Sequencing was carried out with a NextSeq 550. The public reads were reprocessed in TCRdb via fastp at Q25 and MiXCR, keeping in-frame beta chains. Rows with one shared CDR3 protein collapse into an entry with the most common genes and DNA. Recorded for this sample are 90,000 to 120,000 distinct CDR3 sequences; roughly 35% of them occurred a single time. The ten largest make up more than 25% of the sample. The source is a human donor who was either an allogeneic HSCT recipient or a stem cell or donor lymphocyte infusion donor (not recorded which). It is not recorded whose cells these are; they may come from a transplant donor. Material for sequencing was blood, either unsorted or a sorted T cell fraction (not recorded which).

The CDR3 reads as follows: CATSREVGTEAFF. The DNA is TGTGCCACCAGCAGGGAGGTGGGCACTGAAGCTTTCTTT. Rearrangement joined TRBV24-1 to TRBJ1-1; a tentative D call is TRBD1 (5 bases match). The V end loses 7 bases and the J end loses 4 bases, and a stretch of 12 bases separates them. The germline V gene specifies KGHDR as CDR1 and SFDVKD as CDR2. The CDR3 covers 13 residues, taking in both the cysteine and the phenylalanine. Only CDR3 DNA remains: 39 bases, in frame from the first base.